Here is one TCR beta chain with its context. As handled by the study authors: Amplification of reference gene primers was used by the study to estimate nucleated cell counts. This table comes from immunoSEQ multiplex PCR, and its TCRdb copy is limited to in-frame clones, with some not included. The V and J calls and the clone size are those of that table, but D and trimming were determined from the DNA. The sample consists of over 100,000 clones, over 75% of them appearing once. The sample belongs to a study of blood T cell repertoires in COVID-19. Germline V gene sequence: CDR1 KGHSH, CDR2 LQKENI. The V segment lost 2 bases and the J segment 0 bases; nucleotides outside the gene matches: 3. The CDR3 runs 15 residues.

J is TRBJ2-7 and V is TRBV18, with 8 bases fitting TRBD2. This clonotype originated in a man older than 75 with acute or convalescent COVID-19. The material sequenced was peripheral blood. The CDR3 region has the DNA TGTGCCAGCTCACCAACGGGAGGGAGCTCCTACGAGCAGTACTTC. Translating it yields CASSPTGGSSYEQYF.